Presented here are 18 T cell receptor beta chains from one specimen sequenced in a study of vaccination and CD4 T cells after COVID-19. The Oncomine TCR Beta short-read assay was applied to DNA of cultured CD4+ T cells. In TCRdb, the PCR reads were re-called with MiXCR into one record per CDR3 protein. The sample carries approximately 10,000 distinct CDR3 sequences, about 50% recorded once. Stated treatment: roughly 10-day PBMC culture with coronavirus spike peptide pools or control peptides (ViraFEST assay). The antigens of these receptors remain unknown. The sequenced sample was CD4+ T cells from blood, cultured in vitro. All receptors derive from a human donor who had recovered from COVID-19.

The rearrangement uses TRBV11-3 and TRBJ2-1; D not certain. This CDR3 spans 14 amino acids. Germline CDR1 SGHNT, CDR2 YENEEA. Trimming removed 2 bases at V and 0 bases at J, with 5 bases between. Written as DNA, the CDR3 is TGTGCCAGCAGCTTATCCAGCTCCTACAATGAGCAGTTCTTC. Its protein is CASSLSSSYNEQFF.

This clonotype was seen once. The chain has TRBV7-2 and TRBJ2-1, with D tentatively TRBD1 (6 bases). CDR1 and CDR2 (germline): SGHTA, FQGNSA. With 5 bases removed from V and 9 bases from J, the gap between germline ends came to 11 bases. This CDR3 contains 12 residues. DNA for the CDR3: TGTGCCAGCAGCGGCAGGGGTGTTGAGCAGTTCTTC. Its protein is CASSGRGVEQFF.

J is TRBJ2-7 and V is TRBV5-1; 12 positions match TRBD2. Germline V CDR1 and CDR2: SGHRS, YFSETQ. The V segment lost 3 bases and the J segment 6 bases; nucleotides outside the gene matches: 7. The CDR3 is 15 residues long. The CDR3 region is CASSSDPGLAGEQYF. CDR3 bases: TGCGCCAGCAGCTCCGACCCGGGACTAGCGGGCGAGCAGTACTTC.

By share, this clonotype ranks as medium-sized (0.01 to 0.1%). This rearrangement joins TRBV27 to TRBJ1-5, with D unresolved. The CDR3 is 17 amino acids. Germline CDR1 reads MNHEY; CDR2 reads SMNVEV (reference sequence). Trimming shortened V by 5 bases and J by 3 bases, and 20 bases separated the two germline ends. The CDR3 reads CASSRRIPRVFNQPQHF. DNA for the CDR3: TGTGCCAGCAGTCGGAGGATCCCCCGGGTCTTCAATCAGCCCCAGCATTTT.

The count of this clonotype is one. The J gene is TRBJ1-1, the V gene TRBV6-1; TRBD1 matches 9 bases. Germline values: CDR1 MNHNS, CDR2 SASEGT. This CDR3 region has 14 residues. The V and J ends lost 4 bases and 4 bases, in that order; junction bases with no gene match: 4. The CDR3 DNA is TGTGCCAGCAGTGGATACAGGGGGCCCACTGAAGCTTTCTTT. Protein product: CASSGYRGPTEAFF.

The rearrangement joins TRBV6-2 or TRBV6-3 to TRBJ1-1; D is undetermined. The CDR3 runs to 14 residues. Germline loops: CDR1 MNHEY, CDR2 SVGEGT. Trimming shortened V by 7 bases and J by 3 bases, and 15 bases separated the two germline ends. The CDR3 DNA reads TGTGCCAGCACCCCCCAGTGGGTGGACACTGAAGCTTTCTTT. This sequence encodes CASTPQWVDTEAFF.

The chain has TRBV6-1 and TRBJ2-7, with a weak D call TRBD1 (5 bases). CDR1 and CDR2 (germline): MNHNS, SASEGT. Trimming removed 5 bases from V and 4 bases from J, with 12 bases in between. This CDR3 is built from 13 residues. As DNA, the CDR3 is TGTGCCAGCAGTCAGACCCAGGGTTACGAGCAGTACTTC. It specifies CASSQTQGYEQYF.

The chain joins TRBV7-9 to TRBJ2-7, with D possibly TRBD2 on 6 matching bases. V was trimmed by 7 bases and J by 2 bases, leaving 18 bases between them. Germline V gives CDR1 SEHNR, CDR2 FQNEAQ (reference sequence). This CDR3 comprises 15 residues. The CDR3 DNA sequence: TGTGCCAGCACCCCGGGCGGGGCTACCACCTACGAGCAGTACTTC. This gives the protein CASTPGGATTYEQYF.

V usage is TRBV27 and J usage is TRBJ1-2; D remains unclear. The CDR3 sequence is 11 residues long. Per the germline V gene, CDR1 is MNHEY and CDR2 is SMNVEV (reference sequence). Trimming removed 9 bases from V and 7 bases from J, with 12 bases in between. The CDR3 region has the DNA TGTGCCAGTAGCGGGCAGCGTGGCTACACCTTC. Translating gives CASSGQRGYTF.

The chain employs TRBV21-1 and TRBJ1-5; the D call of TRBD1 is as the table states it, not checked on the DNA. TRBV21-1 is listed as a pseudogene. This CDR3 contains 17 residues. CDR3 DNA sequence: TGTGCCAGCAGCAAAACAGGGGCTCCTTTCTCAGGTCAGCCCCAGCATTTT. It yields the protein CASSKTGAPFSGQPQHF.

This clonotype has just a few counts. The rearrangement uses TRBV6-5 and TRBJ1-2; weak D call: TRBD1 (5 bases). Trimming removed 4 bases from V and 2 bases from J, with 11 bases in between. The germline V gene has CDR1 MNHEY and CDR2 SVGAGI. The CDR3 covers 14 residues. CDR3 in DNA: TGTGCCAGCAGTTTACGACAGAGCAACTATGGCTACACCTTC. Protein: CASSLRQSNYGYTF.

J is TRBJ1-1 and V is TRBV27; weak D call: TRBD1 (5 bases). The germline gives CDR1 MNHEY, CDR2 SMNVEV (reference sequence). Trimming took 3 bases from V and 3 from J, leaving 8 bases between them. This CDR3 has 13 amino acids. The CDR3 loop is CASSLEGHTEAFF. CDR3 coding DNA: TGTGCCAGCAGTTTGGAGGGACACACTGAAGCTTTCTTT.

The chain is built from TRBV7-9 and TRBJ2-2, with D possibly matching TRBD2 (6 bases). In germline, CDR1 is SEHNR, CDR2 FQNEAQ (reference sequence). This CDR3 has 15 amino acids. The V and J ends lost 6 bases and 6 bases respectively, with 17 bases between them. In DNA form, the CDR3 reads TGTGCCAGCAGTTGGGATCGGGGGTCGTCCGGGGAGCTGTTTTTT. It translates to CASSWDRGSSGELFF.

The rearrangement links TRBV25-1 to TRBJ1-1; D gene unclear. Germline-derived CDR1 and CDR2 are MGHDK and SYGVNS. This CDR3 has 14 residues. Trimming removed 4 bases at V and 4 bases at J, with 13 bases between. CDR3 residues: CASSAEGIVTEAFF. The CDR3 DNA reads TGTGCCAGCAGTGCAGAAGGGATAGTCACTGAAGCTTTCTTT.

The genes are TRBV19 and TRBJ2-1; the D gene is possibly TRBD2 (6 bases). Germline assignment: CDR1 LNHDA and CDR2 SQIVND (reference sequence). Trimming pared 5 bases from V and 6 bases from J, leaving 11 bases between. CDR3 length: 13 amino acids. CDR3 nucleotide sequence: TGTGCCAGTAGTCGGGGGAACTCCAATGAGCAGTTCTTC. Translated: CASSRGNSNEQFF.

This clonotype has only a few counts. V usage is TRBV6-2 or TRBV6-3 and J usage is TRBJ1-1; D is undetermined. The germline V gene has CDR1 MNHEY and CDR2 SVGEGT. The CDR3 runs to 15 residues. V was clipped by 6 bases and J by 3 bases, with 17 bases between them. CDR3 DNA sequence: TGTGCCAGCAGCCTTACATCCGGAACCGACACTGAAGCTTTCTTT. This sequence encodes CASSLTSGTDTEAFF.

The CDR3, as DNA: TGTGCCAGCAGTTTCACAGGCCCCACAGGCTATGGCTACACCTTC. Protein sequence: CASSFTGPTGYGYTF. The rearrangement joins TRBV6-5 to TRBJ1-2; D perhaps matches TRBD1 (5 bases). The germline V gene encodes CDR1 MNHEY and CDR2 SVGAGI. The V end lost 4 bases, the J end lost 4 bases, and 16 bases lay between the germline ends. The CDR3 is 15 amino acids.

The chain couples TRBV20-1 to TRBJ2-4; the D is unclear. V gave up 0 bases and J gave up 2 bases, with 14 bases separating them. The germline V gene has CDR1 DFQATT and CDR2 SNEGSKA (reference sequence). CDR3 size: 16 residues. The CDR3, as DNA: TGCAGTGCTAGAGATTCTAGAACAACGTCCAAAAACATTCAGTACTTC. The encoded protein is CSARDSRTTSKNIQYF.